These 7 T cell receptor beta chains came from one sample sequenced in a study of blood T cell repertoires in COVID-19 (dated by TCRdb to between 2020 and 2021). The library was prepared using the immunoSEQ multiplex PCR assay. Sourced from immuneACCESS, this table was stored by TCRdb with only in-frame sequences that have V and J called. A share of the clones is absent; for the studies checked, an unresolved V gene accounts for under half, and the remainder has no known explanation. This sample gives roughly 140,000 clones in total; approximately 80% of them show up just once. 3% to 4.5% of the sample is in the top ten clones. The source material was peripheral blood. The source is a man in his sixties or seventies who had recovered from COVID-19.

The rearrangement joins TRBV6-5 to TRBJ2-2, with D possibly being TRBD2 (5 bases). In germline, CDR1 is MNHEY, CDR2 SVGAGI. V gave up 5 bases and J gave up 8 bases, with 6 bases separating them. The CDR3 covers 11 residues. The CDR3 DNA reads as TGTGCCAGCAGTCGGGATGGGGAGCTGTTTTTT. Its protein is CASSRDGELFF.

The chain couples TRBV2 to TRBJ2-3; 10 nucleotides match TRBD2. Germline V lookup: CDR1 SNHLY, CDR2 FYNNEI. The CDR3 length is 16 residues. J gave up 3 bases and V 4 bases, and 7 bases lay outside the gene matches. The CDR3 DNA sequence: TGTGCCAGCAGTGGGACTAGCGGAATGGGGACAGATACGCAGTATTTT. The encoded protein is CASSGTSGMGTDTQYF.

The chain links TRBV4-3 to TRBJ2-1, with 10 nucleotides matching TRBD2. The CDR3 spans 16 residues. Germline values: CDR1 LGHNA, CDR2 YSLEER. The ends lost 4 bases at V and 8 bases at J; junction bases unmatched: 11. CDR3 loop: CASSLGLSSGSDEQFF. DNA for the CDR3: TGCGCCAGCAGCCTAGGATTGTCTAGCGGGAGCGATGAGCAGTTCTTC.

The chain recombines TRBV11-3 with TRBJ1-4; 7 bases match TRBD1. Germline values: CDR1 SGHNT, CDR2 YENEEA. Trimming cost V 3 bases and J 5 bases; bases outside gene matches: 12. CDR3 length equals 17 residues. The CDR3 nucleotides read TGTGCCAGCAGCTTGAAGACAGGGAGAGGGCTAAATGAAAAACTGTTTTTT. Protein product: CASSLKTGRGLNEKLFF.

The chain employs TRBV7-9 and TRBJ1-1, with TRBD1 matching 10 bases. The germline V gene encodes CDR1 SEHNR and CDR2 FQNEAQ (reference sequence). The CDR3 length is 15 residues. Trimming at V came to 6 bases and at J to 7 bases, leaving 11 bases not matched to a gene. In DNA form, the CDR3 reads TGTGCCAGCAGGCCCGGGACAGGGGCGTTAAGTGAAGCTTTCTTT. Protein: CASRPGTGALSEAFF.

The rearrangement joins TRBV2 to TRBJ2-1; 9 bases agree with TRBD2. This CDR3 is 14 amino acids long. The junction had 6 bases not matched to a gene; V was cut back by 10 bases and J by 2 bases. The V gene's germline CDR1 is SNHLY and CDR2 FYNNEI. The CDR3 here is CATQLAGAYNEQFF. The CDR3 DNA reads TGTGCCACCCAACTAGCGGGCGCCTACAATGAGCAGTTCTTC.

The chain joins TRBV4-1 to TRBJ2-3; 8 bases match TRBD1. The CDR3 loop spans 18 amino acids. The trim removed 0 bases at V and 4 bases at J, leaving 12 bases unmatched. Per the germline V gene, CDR1 is MGHRA and CDR2 is YSYEKL. CDR3 DNA: TGCGCCAGCAGCCAAGACCCTACAGGGGGTTCTTTGGCAGATACGCAGTATTTT. Amino acid sequence: CASSQDPTGGSLADTQYF.